A selection of T cell receptor beta chains follows, all from one sample in a study of shared clonotypes between healthy human individuals. TCRdb's table, derived via immunoSEQ multiplex PCR, lists solely in-frame clones and lacks some. The sample includes about 2.4 million clones, more than 85% of them seen just once. The sequenced sample was naive CD4+ T cells from PBMCs. Source of these receptors: a young man in good health. Some clones in this sample may be carry-over from other donors' samples. Each CDR3 is given with its conserved first and last residue. The D gene is left open where the match is weak. Size tells how often a clone was seen (once, few, many) or the class of an expanded clone, and some rows leave it out.

j_call,d_call,clone_size,v_call,cdr3_aa,cdr3_nt
TRBJ2-4,.,once,TRBV18,CASSPTTGAKNIQYF,TGTGCCAGCTCACCGACCACAGGAGCCAAAAACATTCAGTACTTC
TRBJ2-7,.,.,TRBV7-9,CASSLSAPRRTYEQYF,TGTGCCAGCAGCTTATCAGCACCCCGGCGTACCTACGAGCAGTACTTC
TRBJ2-1,.,.,TRBV29-1,CSVDPGNNEQFF,TGCAGCGTTGATCCCGGTAACAATGAGCAGTTCTTC
TRBJ2-7,TRBD2,.,TRBV27,CASSPRLAGGLYEQYF,TGTGCCAGCAGTCCCCGGTTAGCGGGTGGGCTCTACGAGCAGTACTTC
TRBJ2-1,.,.,TRBV10-3,CAISESEETDYNEQFF,TGTGCCATCAGTGAGTCGGAAGAGACTGACTACAATGAGCAGTTCTTC
TRBJ2-2,TRBD2,.,TRBV18,CASSPREGNTGELFF,TGTGCCAGCTCCCCAAGGGAGGGGAACACCGGGGAGCTGTTTTTT
TRBJ2-1,.,.,TRBV2,CASFGGLDGNEQFF,TGTGCCAGCTTTGGTGGGCTGGATGGCAATGAGCAGTTCTTC
TRBJ2-3,TRBD2,.,TRBV14,CASSLGLAGFTDTQYF,TGTGCCAGCAGCCTCGGCCTAGCGGGCTTCACAGATACGCAGTATTTT
TRBJ1-2,TRBD1,.,TRBV9,CASSPDRGQFYGYTF,TGTGCCAGCAGCCCCGACAGGGGGCAATTCTATGGCTACACCTTC
TRBJ2-1,TRBD2,.,TRBV30,CAWIPRMVGRGKNEQFF,TGTGCCTGGATACCTAGGATGGTCGGGCGGGGGAAAAATGAGCAGTTCTTC
TRBJ2-7,TRBD1,.,TRBV7-3,CASSLTGRDSKRHSYEQYF,TGTGCCAGCAGCTTAACGGGCCGGGACAGTAAACGACACTCCTACGAGCAGTACTTC
TRBJ2-7,.,.,TRBV7-6,CASSLGWGNEQYF,TGTGCCAGCAGCTTAGGTTGGGGGAACGAGCAGTACTTC
TRBJ1-1,.,.,TRBV9,CASSVGRTPTEAFF,TGTGCCAGCAGCGTAGGGCGGACACCCACTGAAGCTTTCTTT
TRBJ1-1,TRBD1,few,TRBV4-2,CASSQGFDRDTEAFF,TGTGCCAGCAGCCAAGGATTCGACAGGGACACTGAAGCTTTCTTT
TRBJ2-1,.,.,TRBV6-6,CASSYARQPNEQFF,TGTGCCAGCAGTTACGCTCGACAGCCCAATGAGCAGTTCTTC
TRBJ2-2,.,.,TRBV5-5,CASSLGARNTGELFF,TGTGCCAGCAGCTTGGGTGCCCGGAACACCGGGGAGCTGTTTTTT
TRBJ2-2,TRBD1,.,TRBV6-1,CASSPRDRAGELFF,TGTGCCAGCAGTCCCCGGGACAGAGCCGGGGAGCTGTTTTTT
TRBJ1-1,.,once,TRBV7-3,CASSLLGQGTTEAFF,TGTGCCAGCAGCTTATTAGGGCAGGGGACCACTGAAGCTTTCTTT
TRBJ2-7,.,once,TRBV4-3,CASSQGVSSTTGEQYF,TGCGCCAGCAGCCAAGGCGTTTCGTCCACGACTGGCGAGCAGTACTTC
TRBJ1-1,.,.,TRBV6-4,CASSDSVHAFNTEAFF,TGTGCCAGCAGTGACTCGGTACACGCATTTAACACTGAAGCTTTCTTT
TRBJ2-3,.,once,TRBV14,CASSRMWSTDTQYF,TGTGCCAGCAGCCGAATGTGGTCCACAGATACGCAGTATTTT
TRBJ1-2,.,.,TRBV6-1,CASSEPGTGYTF,TGTGCCAGCAGTGAACCGGGCACCGGCTACACCTTC
TRBJ2-1,TRBD2,.,TRBV7-2,CASSSAGEYWDEQFF,TGTGCCAGCAGCTCAGCGGGAGAGTATTGGGATGAGCAGTTCTTC
TRBJ2-3,TRBD2,.,TRBV5-1,CASSGSGRTDTQYF,TGCGCCAGCAGCGGGAGCGGGAGAACAGATACGCAGTATTTT
TRBJ2-3,TRBD2,.,TRBV9,CASSGFSGRVSDTQYF,TGTGCCAGCAGCGGGTTTAGCGGGAGGGTTTCCGATACGCAGTATTTT
TRBJ2-1,TRBD2,once,TRBV7-9,CASSLPESGSRNEQFF,TGTGCCAGCAGCTTACCGGAGAGCGGGAGTCGCAATGAGCAGTTCTTC
TRBJ2-3,.,.,TRBV9,CASSPGLGTDTQYF,TGTGCCAGCAGCCCGGGACTGGGCACAGATACGCAGTATTTT
TRBJ2-7,.,.,TRBV7-9,CASSLYADYEQYF,TGTGCCAGCAGCTTATACGCGGATTACGAGCAGTACTTC
TRBJ1-2,.,.,TRBV20-1,CSASLYGYTF,TGCAGTGCTAGTCTCTATGGCTACACCTTC
TRBJ1-2,TRBD1,.,TRBV6-1,CASSVGTAHFNPYGYTF,TGTGCCAGCAGTGTAGGGACAGCCCACTTCAATCCCTATGGCTACACCTTC
TRBJ1-1,.,.,TRBV5-1,CASSFRLNTEAFF,TGCGCCAGCAGCTTCAGATTGAACACTGAAGCTTTCTTT
TRBJ2-1,TRBD2,.,TRBV7-2,CASSRGSSNEQFF,TGTGCCAGCAGTCGCGGGAGCTCCAATGAGCAGTTCTTC
TRBJ2-4,.,.,TRBV2,CASRQTLAKNIQYF,TGTGCCAGTCGACAGACGCTAGCCAAAAACATTCAGTACTTC
TRBJ2-6,TRBD2,.,TRBV5-1,CASSLGLAGAGANVLTF,TGCGCCAGCAGCCTGGGACTAGCGGGAGCTGGGGCCAACGTCCTGACTTTC
TRBJ2-5,TRBD1,.,TRBV30,CAWSVGQGAPETQYF,TGTGCCTGGAGTGTGGGTCAGGGGGCGCCGGAGACCCAGTACTTC
TRBJ2-1,.,.,TRBV19,CASSTPASSDEQFF,TGTGCCAGTAGTACCCCGGCGAGTAGCGATGAGCAGTTCTTC
TRBJ2-3,.,.,TRBV11-2,CASSQRRLRVTTDTQYF,TGTGCCAGCAGCCAACGACGCCTTCGGGTTACCACAGATACGCAGTATTTT
TRBJ2-2,.,.,TRBV5-1,CASSQNSKNTGELFF,TGCGCCAGCAGCCAAAATTCTAAGAACACCGGGGAGCTGTTTTTT
TRBJ2-2,.,.,TRBV5-1,CASSLPQIQYGELFF,TGCGCCAGCAGCTTGCCCCAGATTCAGTACGGGGAGCTGTTTTTT
TRBJ1-3,.,.,TRBV7-9,CASSQRESGNTIYF,TGTGCCAGCAGCCAACGGGAGTCTGGAAACACCATATATTTT
TRBJ1-5,.,once,TRBV15,CATGPAASNQPQHF,TGTGCCACCGGCCCAGCAGCGAGCAATCAGCCCCAGCATTTT
TRBJ2-1,.,.,TRBV11-3,CASSSPGAGGGSYNEQFF,TGTGCCAGCAGCTCCCCGGGGGCAGGTGGGGGCTCCTACAATGAGCAGTTCTTC
TRBJ1-4,.,.,TRBV15,CATSSLTGGRDQKLFF,TGTGCCACCAGCAGTTTAACCGGGGGGAGAGACCAAAAACTGTTTTTT
TRBJ1-3,.,.,TRBV6-5,CASSYSSGNTIYF,TGTGCCAGCAGTTACTCCTCTGGAAACACCATATATTTT
TRBJ2-1,TRBD2,.,TRBV4-2,CASSPSGAGELNEQFF,TGTGCCAGCAGCCCATCTGGAGCGGGAGAGTTAAATGAGCAGTTCTTC
TRBJ2-7,.,.,TRBV28,CASRSVAYEQYF,TGTGCCAGCAGAAGCGTAGCATACGAGCAGTACTTC
TRBJ2-7,.,once,TRBV5-1,CASSLGGSSSYEQYF,TGCGCCAGCAGCTTGGGAGGTTCGAGCTCCTACGAGCAGTACTTC
TRBJ2-1,TRBD2,.,TRBV10-3,CATTLAGYNEQFF,TGTGCCACGACGCTAGCGGGGTACAATGAGCAGTTCTTC
TRBJ2-3,TRBD1,.,TRBV9,CASSVGEGAMGTDTQYF,TGTGCCAGCAGCGTAGGTGAGGGGGCTATGGGCACAGATACGCAGTATTTT
TRBJ2-5,.,once,TRBV2,CASAQQETQYF,TGTGCCAGCGCGCAGCAAGAGACCCAGTACTTC
TRBJ2-7,TRBD2,.,TRBV28,CASSLWVGWIAGGRSYEQYF,TGTGCCAGCAGTTTATGGGTTGGGTGGATAGCGGGAGGGAGGTCCTACGAGCAGTACTTC
TRBJ2-2,.,.,TRBV14,CASSPGRSGELFF,TGTGCCAGCAGCCCGGGGCGGTCCGGGGAGCTGTTTTTT